This T cell receptor beta chain was identified during a study of T-cell reconstitution after alpha-beta-depleted transplantation in children. Preparation of the TCRbeta library used unique molecular identifiers. Via MiXCR, TCRdb re-called the PCR reads, giving one row per CDR3 protein. Here the sample spans hundreds of thousands of distinct CDR3 sequences, 16% being singletons. The junction had 7 bases not matched to a gene; V was cut back by 0 bases and J by 3 bases. In germline, CDR1 is SGHRS, CDR2 YFSETQ. The CDR3 consists of 16 residues. This receptor was identified in a male patient between 2 and 10 years old who had a stem cell transplant for acute lymphoblastic leukemia, so the T cells may come from the graft donor. This sample comprised PBMCs, mostly from graft donor cells, obtained 360 days after TCRalphabeta/CD19-depleted stem cell transplant. The V gene is TRBV5-1, the J gene TRBJ2-5, with 8 nucleotides matching TRBD2. The CDR3 sequence: CASSLALAGLEETQYF. The DNA for the CDR3 is TGCGCCAGCAGCTTGGCCCTAGCGGGCCTAGAAGAGACCCAGTACTTC.